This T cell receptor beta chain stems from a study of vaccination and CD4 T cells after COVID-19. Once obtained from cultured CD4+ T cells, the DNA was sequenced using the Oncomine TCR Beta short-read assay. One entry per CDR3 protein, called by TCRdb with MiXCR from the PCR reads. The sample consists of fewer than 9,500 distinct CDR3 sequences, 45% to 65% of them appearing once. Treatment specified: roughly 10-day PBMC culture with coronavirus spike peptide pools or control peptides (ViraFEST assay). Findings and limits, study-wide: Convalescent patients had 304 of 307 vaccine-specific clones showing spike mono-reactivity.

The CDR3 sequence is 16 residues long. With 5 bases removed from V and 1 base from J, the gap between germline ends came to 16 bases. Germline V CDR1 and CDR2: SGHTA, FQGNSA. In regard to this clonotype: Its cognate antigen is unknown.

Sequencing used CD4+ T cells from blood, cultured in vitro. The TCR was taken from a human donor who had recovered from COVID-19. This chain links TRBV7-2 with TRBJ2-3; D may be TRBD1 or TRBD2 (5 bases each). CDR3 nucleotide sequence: TGTGCCAGCAGCCAGGCCAGGGAGCGCGGCACAGATACGCAGTATTTT. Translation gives CASSQARERGTDTQYF.